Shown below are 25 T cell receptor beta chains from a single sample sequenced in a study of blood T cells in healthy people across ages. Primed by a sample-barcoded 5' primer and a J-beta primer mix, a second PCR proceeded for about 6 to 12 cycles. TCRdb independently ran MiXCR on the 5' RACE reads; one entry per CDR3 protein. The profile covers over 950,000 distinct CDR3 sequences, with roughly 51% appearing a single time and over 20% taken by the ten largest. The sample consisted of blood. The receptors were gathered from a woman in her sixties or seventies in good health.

In nucleotides, the CDR3 is TGTGCCAGCCGCGCGGGTGTGAACACTGAAGCTTTCTTT. Its translation is CASRAGVNTEAFF. The chain has TRBV7-2 and TRBJ1-1; unclear D gene. CDR1 is SGHTA, CDR2 FQGNSA, per germline. Trimming left V 8 bases short and J 0 bases short, with 10 bases between. The CDR3 extends over 13 amino acids.

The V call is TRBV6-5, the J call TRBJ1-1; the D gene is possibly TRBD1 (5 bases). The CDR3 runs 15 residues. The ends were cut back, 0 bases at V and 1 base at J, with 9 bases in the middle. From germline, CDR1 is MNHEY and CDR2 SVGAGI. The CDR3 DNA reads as TGTGCCAGCAGTTACTCGCCCAGGGAGAACACTGAAGCTTTCTTT. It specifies CASSYSPRENTEAFF.

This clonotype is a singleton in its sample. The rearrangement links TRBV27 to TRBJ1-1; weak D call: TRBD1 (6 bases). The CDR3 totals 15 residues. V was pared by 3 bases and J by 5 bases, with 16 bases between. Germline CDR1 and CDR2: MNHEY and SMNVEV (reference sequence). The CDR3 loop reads CASSLGGRGATEAFF. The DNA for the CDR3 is TGTGCCAGCAGTTTGGGTGGAAGGGGGGCAACTGAAGCTTTCTTT.

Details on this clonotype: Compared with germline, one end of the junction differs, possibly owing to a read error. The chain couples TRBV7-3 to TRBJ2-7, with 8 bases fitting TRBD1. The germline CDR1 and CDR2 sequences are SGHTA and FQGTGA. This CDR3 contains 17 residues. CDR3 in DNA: TGTGCCAGCAGCTTAACCCACGTCGGGACAGGAGAATACGAGCTGTACTTC. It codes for CASSLTHVGTGEYELYF.

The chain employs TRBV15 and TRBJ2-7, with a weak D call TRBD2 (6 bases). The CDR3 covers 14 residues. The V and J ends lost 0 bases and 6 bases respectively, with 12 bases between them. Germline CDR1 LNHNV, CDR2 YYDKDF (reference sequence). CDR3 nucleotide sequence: TGTGCCACCAGCAGAGATCTCTTGGGAGGCGAGCAGTACTTC. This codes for CATSRDLLGGEQYF. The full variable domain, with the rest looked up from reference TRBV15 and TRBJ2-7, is DAMVIQNPRYQVTQFGKPVTLSCSQTLNHNVMYWYQQKSSQAPKLLFHYYDKDFNNEADTPDNFQSRRPNTSFCFLDIRSPGLGDTAMYLCATSRDLLGGEQYFGPGTRLTVT.

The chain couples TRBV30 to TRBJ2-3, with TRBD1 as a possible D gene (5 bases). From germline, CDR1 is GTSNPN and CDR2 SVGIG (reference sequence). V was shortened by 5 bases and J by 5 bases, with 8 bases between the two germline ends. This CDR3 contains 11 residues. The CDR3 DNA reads TGTGCCTGGGATAGGGGAGATACGCAGTATTTT. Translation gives CAWDRGDTQYF. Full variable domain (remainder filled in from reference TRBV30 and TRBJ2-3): SQTIHQWPATLVQPVGSPLSLECTVEGTSNPNLYWYRQAAGRGLQLLFYSVGIGQISSEVPQNLSASRPQDRQFILSSKKLLLSDSGFYLCAWDRGDTQYFGPGTRLTVL.

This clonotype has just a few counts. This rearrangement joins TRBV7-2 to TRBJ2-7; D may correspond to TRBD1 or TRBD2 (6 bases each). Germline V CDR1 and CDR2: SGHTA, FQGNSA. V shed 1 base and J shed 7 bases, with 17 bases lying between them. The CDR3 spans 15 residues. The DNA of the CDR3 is TGTGCCAGCAGCTTAGAGGGGGGTAGTAGAAGTGAGCAGTACTTC. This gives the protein CASSLEGGSRSEQYF.

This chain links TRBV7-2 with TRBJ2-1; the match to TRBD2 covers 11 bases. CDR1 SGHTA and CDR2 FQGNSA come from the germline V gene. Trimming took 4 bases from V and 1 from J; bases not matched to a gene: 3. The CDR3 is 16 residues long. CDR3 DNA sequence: TGTGCCAGCAGCTGGCTAGCGGGAGGATCCTACAATGAGCAGTTCTTC. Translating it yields CASSWLAGGSYNEQFF. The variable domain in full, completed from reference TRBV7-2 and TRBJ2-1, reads GAGVSQSPSNKVTEKGKDVELRCDPISGHTALYWYRQSLGQGLEFLIYFQGNSAPDKSGLPSDRFSAERTGGSVSTLTIQRTQQEDSAVYLCASSWLAGGSYNEQFFGPGTRLTVL.

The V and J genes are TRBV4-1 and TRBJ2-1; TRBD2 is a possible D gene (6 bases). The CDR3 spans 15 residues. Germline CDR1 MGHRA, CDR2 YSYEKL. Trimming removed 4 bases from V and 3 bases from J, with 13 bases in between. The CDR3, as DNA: TGCGCCAGCAGCCTGGGGGGACTGTTCTACAATGAGCAGTTCTTC. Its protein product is CASSLGGLFYNEQFF.

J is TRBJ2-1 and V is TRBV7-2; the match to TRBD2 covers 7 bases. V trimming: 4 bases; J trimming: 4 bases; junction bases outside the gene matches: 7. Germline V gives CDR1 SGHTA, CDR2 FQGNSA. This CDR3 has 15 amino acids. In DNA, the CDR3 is TGTGCCAGCAGCTCCGAGGCTAGCGGTTACAATGAGCAGTTCTTC. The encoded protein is CASSSEASGYNEQFF.

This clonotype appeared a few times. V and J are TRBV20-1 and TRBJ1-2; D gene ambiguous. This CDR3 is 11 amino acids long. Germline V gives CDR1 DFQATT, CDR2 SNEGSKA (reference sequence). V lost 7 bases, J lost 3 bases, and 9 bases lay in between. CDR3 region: CSVPGYYGYTF. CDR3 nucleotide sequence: TGCAGTGTACCGGGATACTATGGCTACACCTTC.

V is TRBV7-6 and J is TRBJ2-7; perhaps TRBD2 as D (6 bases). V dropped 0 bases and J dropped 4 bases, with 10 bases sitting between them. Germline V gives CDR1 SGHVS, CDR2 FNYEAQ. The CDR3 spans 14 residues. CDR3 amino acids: CASSLAWGEYEQYF. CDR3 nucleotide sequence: TGTGCCAGCAGCTTAGCGTGGGGGGAGTACGAGCAGTACTTC.

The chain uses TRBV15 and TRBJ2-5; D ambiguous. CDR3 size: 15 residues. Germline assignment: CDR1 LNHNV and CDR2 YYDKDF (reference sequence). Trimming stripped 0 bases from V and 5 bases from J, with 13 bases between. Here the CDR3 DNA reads TGTGCCACCAGCAGAGATATGGTCACTCAGGAGACCCAGTACTTC. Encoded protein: CATSRDMVTQETQYF.

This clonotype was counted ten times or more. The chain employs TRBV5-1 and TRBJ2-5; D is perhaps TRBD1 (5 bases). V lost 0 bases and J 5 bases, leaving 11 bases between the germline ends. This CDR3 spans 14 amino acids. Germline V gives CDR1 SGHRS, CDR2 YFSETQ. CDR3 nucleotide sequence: TGCGCCAGCAGCTTGGATGGCAGGGTTGAGACCCAGTACTTC. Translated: CASSLDGRVETQYF.

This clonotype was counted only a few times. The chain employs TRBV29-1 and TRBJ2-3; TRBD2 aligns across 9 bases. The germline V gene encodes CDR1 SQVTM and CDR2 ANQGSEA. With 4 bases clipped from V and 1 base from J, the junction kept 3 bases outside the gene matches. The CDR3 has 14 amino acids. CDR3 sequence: CSVGEREGTDTQYF. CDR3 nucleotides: TGCAGCGTTGGTGAGCGGGAGGGCACAGATACGCAGTATTTT.

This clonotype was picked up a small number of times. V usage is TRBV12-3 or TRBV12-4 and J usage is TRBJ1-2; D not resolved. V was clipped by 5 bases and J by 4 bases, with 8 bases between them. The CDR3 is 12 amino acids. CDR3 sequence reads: CASSILSYGYTF. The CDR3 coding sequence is TGTGCCAGCAGTATTCTCAGCTATGGCTACACCTTC.

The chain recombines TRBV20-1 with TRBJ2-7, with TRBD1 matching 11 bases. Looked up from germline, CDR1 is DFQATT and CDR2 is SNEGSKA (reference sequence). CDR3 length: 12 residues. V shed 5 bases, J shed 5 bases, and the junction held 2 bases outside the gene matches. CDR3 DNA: TGCAGTGCTGCGGGACAGGGGGACGAGCAGTACTTC. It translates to CSAAGQGDEQYF.

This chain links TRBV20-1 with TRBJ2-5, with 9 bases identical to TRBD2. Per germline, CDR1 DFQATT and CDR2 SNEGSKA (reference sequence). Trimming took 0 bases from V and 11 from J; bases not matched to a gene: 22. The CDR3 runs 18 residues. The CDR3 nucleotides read TGCAGTGCTAGAGATCGGCGTCTAGCGGGATCCCCGTTGTTGAAGCAGTACTTC. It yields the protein CSARDRRLAGSPLLKQYF.

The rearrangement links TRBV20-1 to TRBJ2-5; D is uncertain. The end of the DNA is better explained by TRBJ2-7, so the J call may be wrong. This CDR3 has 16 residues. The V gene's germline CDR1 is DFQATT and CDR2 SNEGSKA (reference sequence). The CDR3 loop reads CSARDRPAHNSYEQYF. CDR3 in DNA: TGCAGTGCTAGAGATCGCCCAGCGCACAACTCCTACGAGCAGTACTTC.

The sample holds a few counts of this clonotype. The CDR3 sequence is CASSQTSGDYEQYF. CDR3 sequence (DNA): TGTGCCAGCAGCCAGACTAGCGGGGACTACGAGCAGTACTTC. The V call is TRBV3-1, the J call TRBJ2-7; 11 bases match TRBD2. V shed 3 bases and J 3 bases; nucleotides not matched to a gene: 1. Germline V CDR1 and CDR2: LGHDT, YNNKEL (reference sequence). This CDR3 has 14 amino acids.

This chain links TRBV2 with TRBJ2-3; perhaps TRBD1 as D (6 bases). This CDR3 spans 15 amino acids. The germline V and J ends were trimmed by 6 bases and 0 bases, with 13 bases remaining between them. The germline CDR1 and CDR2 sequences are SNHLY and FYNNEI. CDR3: CASSRDTRSTDTQYF. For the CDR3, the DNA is TGTGCCAGCAGCCGGGACACGCGAAGCACAGATACGCAGTATTTT. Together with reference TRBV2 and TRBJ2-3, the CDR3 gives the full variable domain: EPEVTQTPSHQVTQMGQEVILRCVPISNHLYFYWYRQILGQKVEFLVSFYNNEISEKSEIFDDQFSVERPDGSNFTLKIRSTKLEDSAMYFCASSRDTRSTDTQYFGPGTRLTVL.

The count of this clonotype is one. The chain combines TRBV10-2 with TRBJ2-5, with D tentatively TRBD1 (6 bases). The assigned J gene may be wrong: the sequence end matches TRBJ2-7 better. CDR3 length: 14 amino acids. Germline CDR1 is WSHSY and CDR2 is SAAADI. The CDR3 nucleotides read TGCGCCAGCAGTGGGGCCGCAGGGGTGTACGAGCAGTACTTC. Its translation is CASSGAAGVYEQYF.

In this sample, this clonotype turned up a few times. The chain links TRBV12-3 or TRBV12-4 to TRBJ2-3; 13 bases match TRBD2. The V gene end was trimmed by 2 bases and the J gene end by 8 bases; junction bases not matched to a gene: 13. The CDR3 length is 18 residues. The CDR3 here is CASSLRVGLAGLRGTQYF. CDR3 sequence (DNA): TGTGCCAGCAGTTTAAGAGTGGGACTAGCGGGACTCAGGGGTACGCAGTATTTT.

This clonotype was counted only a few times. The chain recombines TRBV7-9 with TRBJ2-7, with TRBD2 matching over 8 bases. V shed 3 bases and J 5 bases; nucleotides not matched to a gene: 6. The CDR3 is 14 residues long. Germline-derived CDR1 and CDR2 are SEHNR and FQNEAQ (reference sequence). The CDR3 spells CASSFGREENEQYF. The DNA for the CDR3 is TGTGCCAGCAGCTTTGGGCGGGAGGAGAACGAGCAGTACTTC.

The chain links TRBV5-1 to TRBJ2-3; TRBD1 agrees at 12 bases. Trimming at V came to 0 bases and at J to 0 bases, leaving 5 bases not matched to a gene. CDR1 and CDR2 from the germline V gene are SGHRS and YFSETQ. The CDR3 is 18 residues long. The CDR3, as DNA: TGCGCCAGCAGCTTGGAAGGGACAGGGGGCCTTAGCACAGATACGCAGTATTTT. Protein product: CASSLEGTGGLSTDTQYF.